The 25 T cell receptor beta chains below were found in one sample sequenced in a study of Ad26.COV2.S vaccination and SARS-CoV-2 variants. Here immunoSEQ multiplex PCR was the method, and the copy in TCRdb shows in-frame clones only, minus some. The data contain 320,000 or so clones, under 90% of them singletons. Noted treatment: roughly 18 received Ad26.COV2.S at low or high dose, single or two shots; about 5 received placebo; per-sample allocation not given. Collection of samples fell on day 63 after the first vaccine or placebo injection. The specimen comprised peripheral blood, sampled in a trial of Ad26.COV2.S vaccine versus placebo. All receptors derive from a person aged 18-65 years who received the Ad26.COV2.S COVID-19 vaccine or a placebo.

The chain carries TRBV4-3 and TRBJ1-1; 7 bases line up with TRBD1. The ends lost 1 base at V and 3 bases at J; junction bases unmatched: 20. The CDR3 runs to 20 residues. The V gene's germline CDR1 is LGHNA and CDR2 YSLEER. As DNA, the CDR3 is TGCGCCAGCAGCCAAGTGACAGGGAGAGGGTCGGTAAAAGCGGACACTGAAGCTTTCTTT. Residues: CASSQVTGRGSVKADTEAFF.

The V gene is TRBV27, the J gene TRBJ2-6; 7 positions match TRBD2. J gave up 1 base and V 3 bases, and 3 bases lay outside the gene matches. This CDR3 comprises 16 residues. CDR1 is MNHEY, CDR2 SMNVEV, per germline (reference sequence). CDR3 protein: CASSLGEGSGANVLTF. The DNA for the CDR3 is TGTGCCAGCAGTTTGGGGGAGGGGTCTGGGGCCAACGTCCTGACTTTC.

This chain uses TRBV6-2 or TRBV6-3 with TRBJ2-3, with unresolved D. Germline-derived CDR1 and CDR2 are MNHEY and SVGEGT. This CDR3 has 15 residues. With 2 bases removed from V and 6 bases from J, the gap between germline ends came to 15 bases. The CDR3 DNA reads TGTGCCAGCAGTTACGCGTACGCCTCCGGGGATACGCAGTATTTT. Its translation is CASSYAYASGDTQYF.

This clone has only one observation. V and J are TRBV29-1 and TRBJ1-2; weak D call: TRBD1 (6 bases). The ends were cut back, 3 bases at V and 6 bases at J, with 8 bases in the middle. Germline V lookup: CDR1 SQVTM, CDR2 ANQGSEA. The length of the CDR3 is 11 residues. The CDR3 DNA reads TGCAGCGTTGAGGGGGCCCATGGCTACACCTTC. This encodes CSVEGAHGYTF.

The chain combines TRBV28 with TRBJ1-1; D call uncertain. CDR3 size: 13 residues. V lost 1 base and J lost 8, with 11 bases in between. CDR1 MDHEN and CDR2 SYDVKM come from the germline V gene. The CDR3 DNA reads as TGTGCCAGCAGTTTATCTATTATGGGCGAAGCTTTCTTT. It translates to CASSLSIMGEAFF.

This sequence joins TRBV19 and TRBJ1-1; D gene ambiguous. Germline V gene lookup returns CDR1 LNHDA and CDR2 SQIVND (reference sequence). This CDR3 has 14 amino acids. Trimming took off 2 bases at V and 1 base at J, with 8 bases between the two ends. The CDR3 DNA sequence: TGTGCCAGTAGTATAATGCAGACGAACACTGAAGCTTTCTTT. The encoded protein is CASSIMQTNTEAFF.

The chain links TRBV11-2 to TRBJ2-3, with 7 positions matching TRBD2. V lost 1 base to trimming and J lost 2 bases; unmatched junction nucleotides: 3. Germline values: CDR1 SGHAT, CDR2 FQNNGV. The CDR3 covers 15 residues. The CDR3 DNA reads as TGTGCCAGCAGCTTAGCGGGGGGTCACACAGATACGCAGTATTTT. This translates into CASSLAGGHTDTQYF.

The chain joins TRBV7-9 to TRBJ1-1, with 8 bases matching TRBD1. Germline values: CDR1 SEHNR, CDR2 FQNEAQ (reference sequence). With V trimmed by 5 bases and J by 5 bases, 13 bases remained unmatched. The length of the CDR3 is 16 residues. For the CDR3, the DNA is TGTGCCAGCAGCCCACTGTATGGACAGGGAGGGACTGAAGCTTTCTTT. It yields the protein CASSPLYGQGGTEAFF.

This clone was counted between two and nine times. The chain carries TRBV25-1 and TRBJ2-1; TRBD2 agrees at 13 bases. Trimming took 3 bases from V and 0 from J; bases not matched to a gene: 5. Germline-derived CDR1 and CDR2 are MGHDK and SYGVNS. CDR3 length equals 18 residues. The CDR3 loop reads CASSEGLAGSGSYNEQFF. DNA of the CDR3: TGTGCCAGCAGTGAGGGACTAGCGGGATCAGGCTCCTACAATGAGCAGTTCTTC.

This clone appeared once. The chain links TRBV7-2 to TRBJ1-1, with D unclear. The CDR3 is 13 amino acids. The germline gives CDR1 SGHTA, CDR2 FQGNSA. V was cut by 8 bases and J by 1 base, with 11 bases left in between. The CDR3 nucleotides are TGTGCCAGCCAACAGCCTCCGAACACTGAAGCTTTCTTT. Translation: CASQQPPNTEAFF.

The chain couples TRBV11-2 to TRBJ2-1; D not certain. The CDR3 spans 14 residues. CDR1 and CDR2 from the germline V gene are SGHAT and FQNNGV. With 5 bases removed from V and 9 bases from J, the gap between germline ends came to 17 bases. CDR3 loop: CASSRSGSKGEQFF. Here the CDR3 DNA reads TGTGCCAGCAGCCGTTCTGGGTCCAAGGGTGAGCAGTTCTTC.

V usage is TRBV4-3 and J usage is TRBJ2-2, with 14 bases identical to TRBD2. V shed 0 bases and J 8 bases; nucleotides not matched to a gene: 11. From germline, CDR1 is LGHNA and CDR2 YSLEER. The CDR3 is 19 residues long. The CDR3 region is CASSQEASGTSGRWGELFF. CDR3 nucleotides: TGCGCCAGCAGCCAAGAAGCTTCCGGGACTAGCGGGAGATGGGGGGAGCTGTTTTTT.

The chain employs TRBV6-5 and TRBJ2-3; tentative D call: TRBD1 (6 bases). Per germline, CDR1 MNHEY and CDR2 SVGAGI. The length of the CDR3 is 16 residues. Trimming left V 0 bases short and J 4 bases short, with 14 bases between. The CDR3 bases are TGTGCCAGCAGTTACTCCCTTAGGGGGAAGTCAGATACGCAGTATTTT. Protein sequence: CASSYSLRGKSDTQYF.

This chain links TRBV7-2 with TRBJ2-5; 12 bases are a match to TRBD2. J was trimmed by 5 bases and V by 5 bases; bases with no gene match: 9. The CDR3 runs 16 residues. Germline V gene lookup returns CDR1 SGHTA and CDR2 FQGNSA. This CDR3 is CASSPRTSGMGETQYF. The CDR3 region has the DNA TGTGCCAGCAGCCCTCGGACTAGCGGGATGGGGGAGACCCAGTACTTC.

CDR3 nucleotide sequence: TGTGCCAGCAGCTTATTCGAGGCCCAAAAACTGTTTTTT. Its translation is CASSLFEAQKLFF. This chain joins TRBV7-2 and TRBJ1-4; D unclear. The CDR3 sequence is 13 residues long. Trimming removed 2 bases from V and 9 bases from J, with 10 bases in between. Germline V gene data show CDR1 as SGHTA and CDR2 as FQGNSA.

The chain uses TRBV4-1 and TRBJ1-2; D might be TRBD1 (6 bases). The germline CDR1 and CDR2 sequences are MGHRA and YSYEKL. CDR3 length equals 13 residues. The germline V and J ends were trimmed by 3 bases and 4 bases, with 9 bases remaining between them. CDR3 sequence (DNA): TGCGCCAGCAGCCACGGACAGCTCTATGGCTACACCTTC. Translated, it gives CASSHGQLYGYTF.

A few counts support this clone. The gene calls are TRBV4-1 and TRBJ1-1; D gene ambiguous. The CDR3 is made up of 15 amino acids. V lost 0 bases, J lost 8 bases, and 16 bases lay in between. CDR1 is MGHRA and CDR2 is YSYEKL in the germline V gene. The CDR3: CASSQEGVGFLEAFF. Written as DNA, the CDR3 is TGCGCCAGCAGCCAAGAGGGTGTCGGGTTCTTGGAAGCTTTCTTT.

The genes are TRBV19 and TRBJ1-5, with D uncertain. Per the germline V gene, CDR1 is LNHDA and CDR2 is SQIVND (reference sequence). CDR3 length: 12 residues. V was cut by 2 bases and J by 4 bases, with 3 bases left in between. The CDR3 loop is CASSILNQPQHF. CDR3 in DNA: TGTGCCAGTAGTATACTGAATCAGCCCCAGCATTTT. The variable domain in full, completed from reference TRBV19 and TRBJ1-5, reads DGGITQSPKYLFRKEGQNVTLSCEQNLNHDAMYWYRQDPGQGLRLIYYSQIVNDFQKGDIAEGYSVSREKKESFPLTVTSAQKNPTAFYLCASSILNQPQHFGDGTRLSIL.

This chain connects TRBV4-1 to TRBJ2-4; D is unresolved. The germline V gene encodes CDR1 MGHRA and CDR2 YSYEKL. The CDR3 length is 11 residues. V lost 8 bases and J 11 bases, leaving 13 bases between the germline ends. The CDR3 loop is CASGKGKVQYF. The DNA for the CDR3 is TGCGCCAGCGGGAAAGGGAAGGTTCAGTACTTC.

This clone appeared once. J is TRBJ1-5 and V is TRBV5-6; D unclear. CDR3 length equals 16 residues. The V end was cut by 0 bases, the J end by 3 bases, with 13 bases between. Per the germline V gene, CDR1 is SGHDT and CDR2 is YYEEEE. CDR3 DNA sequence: TGTGCCAGCAGCTTGGGCGGAGGCTTTAACAATCAGCCCCAGCATTTT. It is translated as CASSLGGGFNNQPQHF.

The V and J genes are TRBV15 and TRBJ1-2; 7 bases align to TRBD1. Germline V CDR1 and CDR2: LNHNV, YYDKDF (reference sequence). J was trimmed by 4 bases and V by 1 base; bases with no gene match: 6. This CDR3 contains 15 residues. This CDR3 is CATSRGAGTAYGYTF. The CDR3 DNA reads TGTGCCACCAGCAGAGGGGCCGGGACAGCCTATGGCTACACCTTC.

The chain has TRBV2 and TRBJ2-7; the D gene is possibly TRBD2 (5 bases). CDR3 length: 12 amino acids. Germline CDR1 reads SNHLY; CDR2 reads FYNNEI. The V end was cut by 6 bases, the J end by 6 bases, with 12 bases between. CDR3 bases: TGTGCCAGCAGCAACGACTACGGCGAGCAGTACTTC. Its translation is CASSNDYGEQYF.

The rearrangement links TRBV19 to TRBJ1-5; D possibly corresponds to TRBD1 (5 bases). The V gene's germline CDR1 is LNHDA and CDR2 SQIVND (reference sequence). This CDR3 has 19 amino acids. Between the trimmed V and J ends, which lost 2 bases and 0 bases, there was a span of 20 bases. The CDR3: CASSIFRDLDLYSNQPQHF. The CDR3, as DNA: TGTGCCAGTAGTATATTCCGGGACCTAGATCTATATAGCAATCAGCCCCAGCATTTT.

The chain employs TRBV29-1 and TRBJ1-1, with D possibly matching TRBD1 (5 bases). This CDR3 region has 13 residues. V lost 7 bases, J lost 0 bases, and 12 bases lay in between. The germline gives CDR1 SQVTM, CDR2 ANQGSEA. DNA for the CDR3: TGCAGCGGTCCGGGACTGTTGAACACTGAAGCTTTCTTT. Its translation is CSGPGLLNTEAFF.

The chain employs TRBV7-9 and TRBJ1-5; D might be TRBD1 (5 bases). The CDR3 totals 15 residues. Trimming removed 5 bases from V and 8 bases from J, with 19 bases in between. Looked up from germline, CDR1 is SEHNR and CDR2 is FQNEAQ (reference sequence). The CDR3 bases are TGTGCCAGCAGCCCGGGCGGGGGAGCTTGGGAGCCCCAGCATTTT. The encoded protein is CASSPGGGAWEPQHF.